This record looks at one T cell receptor beta chain sequence and its context. TCRdb's copy holds only in-frame clones and misses some; the assay was immunoSEQ multiplex PCR. The sample has about 150,000 clones; around 82% are singletons. This specimen comes from a study of blood T cell repertoires in COVID-19. Germline CDR1 and CDR2: KGHSH and LQKENI. CDR3 length: 17 amino acids. Trimming pared 5 bases from V and 4 bases from J, leaving 23 bases between. The origin of this receptor is a woman over 75 with acute or convalescent COVID-19. Specimen: peripheral blood. V and J are TRBV18 and TRBJ1-1; TRBD1 might be the D (6 bases). Here the CDR3 DNA reads TGTGCCAGCTCATCCTTTCCCGCCGGGACAATCATCACTGAAGCTTTCTTT. Its translation is CASSSFPAGTIITEAFF.